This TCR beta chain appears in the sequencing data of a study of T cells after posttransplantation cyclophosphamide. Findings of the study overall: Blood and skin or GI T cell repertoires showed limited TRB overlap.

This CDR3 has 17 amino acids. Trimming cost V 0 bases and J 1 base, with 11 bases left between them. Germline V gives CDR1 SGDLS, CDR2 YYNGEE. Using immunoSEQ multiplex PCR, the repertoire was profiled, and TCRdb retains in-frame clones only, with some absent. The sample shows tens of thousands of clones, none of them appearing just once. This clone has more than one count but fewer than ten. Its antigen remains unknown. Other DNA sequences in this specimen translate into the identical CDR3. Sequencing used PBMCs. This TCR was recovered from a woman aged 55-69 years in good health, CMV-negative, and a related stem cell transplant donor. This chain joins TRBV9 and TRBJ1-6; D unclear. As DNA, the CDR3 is TGTGCCAGCAGCGTAGGTGTTCGGGGTTCCTATAATTCACCCCTCCACTTT. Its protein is CASSVGVRGSYNSPLHF.